This T cell receptor (beta chain) came from a study of blood T cell repertoires in COVID-19. In the study overall: Acute and convalescent COVID-19 specimens originated in the United States, Italy and Spain. From T cells, B-cell-depleted T cells, or PBMCs came the material, which was cDNA or gDNA.

CDR1 is SGHVS and CDR2 is FQNEAQ in the germline V gene. Trimming removed 0 bases from V and 7 bases from J; junction bases left unmatched: 6. This CDR3 spans 15 amino acids. Authors' processing steps: Amplification of reference gene primers provided the estimated nucleated cell counts. The data were produced by immunoSEQ multiplex PCR, yet TCRdb's version contains in-frame clones alone and is incomplete. V, J and clone size were drawn from that table, and D and trimming were deduced from the DNA. The sample shows almost 55,000 clones, about nine tenths of them seen only once. This TCR was sampled from a woman aged 40 to 50 with active COVID-19. The specimen sequenced was peripheral blood. V usage is TRBV7-8 and J usage is TRBJ1-2; 9 bases are shared with TRBD1. The CDR3 loop reads CASSLAKQGASGYTF. The CDR3 nucleotides are TGTGCCAGCAGCTTAGCTAAACAGGGGGCAAGTGGCTACACCTTC.